Listed below are T cell receptor beta chains from one sample, sequenced in a study of T-cell memory formation after mild COVID-19. TCRdb re-analysed the 5' RACE reads in MiXCR, keeping a single row per CDR3 protein. The sample gives approximately 400,000 distinct CDR3 sequences, approximately 24% of which show up once; around 8.7% is in the top ten. Material for sequencing was PBMCs or a T cell subset sorted from them (not recorded which). Source of these receptors: an adult woman who had mild COVID-19 (a few samples of this study predate the infection). Cell type and time point are not known. The CDR3 runs from the conserved cysteine through the conserved F or W. The order of the fields is J gene, D gene, V gene, clone size, CDR3 protein, CDR3 DNA. The D gene is left open where the match is weak. Size is stated for part of the rows, as once, few or many counts, or as a class when the clone is expanded.

TRBJ1-3 . TRBV12-3/TRBV12-4 . CASIRTARPRGNTIYF TGTGCCAGCATCAGGACCGCCCGACCTAGGGGAAACACCATATATTTT
TRBJ2-7 . TRBV6-1 few CASSLAVGTGEQYF TGTGCCAGCAGTTTAGCGGTGGGTACTGGGGAGCAGTACTTC
TRBJ2-3 . TRBV2 many CASLMDGSTDTQYF TGTGCCAGCCTAATGGACGGTAGCACAGATACGCAGTATTTT
TRBJ2-3 TRBD1 TRBV29-1 few CSVEGIRDRSTDTQYF TGCAGCGTTGAAGGTATCAGGGACAGGAGCACAGATACGCAGTATTTT
TRBJ1-1 TRBD1 TRBV18 few CASSLVQGLTEAFF TGTGCCAGCTCACTTGTACAGGGGTTGACTGAAGCTTTCTTT
TRBJ2-1 TRBD2 TRBV29-1 . CSVALAGAYNEQFF TGCAGCGTTGCGTTAGCGGGGGCTTACAATGAGCAGTTCTTC
TRBJ1-1 TRBD1 TRBV18 many CASSPTGTVRDTEAFF TGTGCCAGCTCACCGACTGGGACAGTCCGGGACACTGAAGCTTTCTTT
TRBJ2-7 . TRBV12-3/TRBV12-4 few CASSRSGNVYEQYF TGTGCCAGCAGTCGAAGCGGAAACGTGTACGAGCAGTACTTC
TRBJ2-7 TRBD2 TRBV6-6 once CASSYKALAGGPVVYEQYF TGTGCCAGCAGTTACAAGGCACTAGCGGGAGGGCCTGTGGTCTACGAGCAGTACTTC
TRBJ2-1 TRBD1 TRBV19 few CASRNRGTYNEQFF TGTGCCAGCCGTAACAGGGGGACCTACAATGAGCAGTTCTTC
TRBJ1-2 TRBD1 TRBV12-3/TRBV12-4 . CASSSYDRGPGGYTF TGTGCCAGCAGTTCGTACGACAGGGGGCCGGGAGGCTACACCTTC
TRBJ1-1 . TRBV5-6 few CASSLGWGTEAFF TGTGCCAGCAGCTTGGGTTGGGGGACTGAAGCTTTCTTT
TRBJ2-1 . TRBV20-1 few CSAVPLDNRNEQFF TGCAGTGCCGTCCCCCTCGATAATAGGAATGAGCAGTTCTTC
TRBJ2-7 . TRBV6-2/TRBV6-3 few CASSWERGLNYEQYF TGTGCCAGCAGTTGGGAACGGGGACTGAACTACGAGCAGTACTTC
TRBJ2-4 . TRBV12-3/TRBV12-4 . CASSLVSLAKNIQYF TGTGCCAGCAGTTTAGTTTCTCTAGCCAAAAACATTCAGTACTTC
TRBJ1-2 . TRBV15 . CATSRVLAYVYTF TGTGCCACCAGCAGAGTTCTCGCATATGTCTACACCTTC
TRBJ1-2 TRBD1 TRBV20-1 few CSAPQTGDYGYTF TGCAGTGCCCCCCAGACAGGGGACTATGGCTACACCTTC
TRBJ2-2 . TRBV4-1 . CASSQRPRDTPTGELFF TGCGCCAGCAGCCAACGACCCCGGGACACCCCCACCGGGGAGCTGTTTTTT
TRBJ2-7 TRBD2 TRBV7-9 few CASSFPIAGDPYEQYF TGTGCCAGCAGCTTCCCTATAGCGGGAGACCCCTACGAGCAGTACTTC
TRBJ2-7 TRBD2 TRBV3-1 . CASSPQGLAVQKQYF TGTGCCAGCAGCCCACAGGGACTAGCGGTTCAAAAGCAGTACTTC
TRBJ2-5 . TRBV5-1 few CASSWEHQETQYF TGCGCCAGCAGCTGGGAGCACCAAGAGACCCAGTACTTC
TRBJ2-3 TRBD2 TRBV5-1 . CASSPQRGAADTQYF TGCGCCAGCAGCCCCCAGCGGGGGGCGGCCGATACGCAGTATTTT
TRBJ2-3 . TRBV9 . CASSVGAGLRADTQYF TGTGCCAGCAGCGTAGGGGCAGGGTTAAGGGCAGATACGCAGTATTTT
TRBJ1-4 . TRBV29-1 few CSVAFPQRSNEKLFF TGCAGCGTTGCGTTCCCCCAGCGCTCGAATGAAAAACTGTTTTTT
TRBJ1-1 . TRBV28 . CASSRHRDGTEAFF TGTGCCAGCAGTAGACACAGGGATGGCACTGAAGCTTTCTTT
TRBJ2-3 . TRBV11-2 . CASSLDFSGATDTQYF TGTGCCAGCAGCTTAGACTTCTCGGGAGCTACAGATACGCAGTATTTT
TRBJ2-7 TRBD2 TRBV4-1 few CASSQDGGGLAGGYEQYF TGCGCCAGCAGCCAAGATGGAGGGGGACTAGCGGGGGGTTACGAGCAGTACTTC
TRBJ2-7 . TRBV12-3/TRBV12-4 few CASSFLAAGAGREQYF .
TRBJ2-2 . TRBV24-1 few CATSDLRARGSTANTGELFF TGTGCCACCAGTGATTTACGAGCCCGGGGCTCCACCGCGAACACCGGGGAGCTGTTTTTT
TRBJ2-1 TRBD1 TRBV29-1 few CSVEDRGPYNEQFF TGCAGCGTTGAAGACAGGGGGCCCTACAATGAGCAGTTCTTC
TRBJ1-2 . TRBV5-1 few CASSFGQWNYGYTF TGCGCCAGCAGCTTCGGACAGTGGAACTATGGCTACACCTTC